This TCR beta chain was captured in a study of cytomegalovirus exposure and HLA in healthy donors. Trimming removed 6 bases from V and 5 bases from J, with 12 bases in between. Germline V CDR1 and CDR2: SGHRS, YFSETQ. There are 13 residues in the CDR3. The primer mix had 60 Vbeta and 13 Jbeta primers. TCRdb keeps only in-frame clones here, not all; method: immunoSEQ multiplex PCR. The sample includes tens of thousands of clones, around 81% seen only once; the top ten take under 2%. V is TRBV5-1 and J is TRBJ2-1, with a weak D call TRBD2 (5 bases). What was sequenced was PBMCs. The receptor was derived from a woman in her twenties or thirties in good health and CMV-seronegative. The chain's CDR3 is CASTRESHNEQFF. For the CDR3, the DNA is TGCGCCAGCACGAGGGAGTCACACAATGAGCAGTTCTTC.